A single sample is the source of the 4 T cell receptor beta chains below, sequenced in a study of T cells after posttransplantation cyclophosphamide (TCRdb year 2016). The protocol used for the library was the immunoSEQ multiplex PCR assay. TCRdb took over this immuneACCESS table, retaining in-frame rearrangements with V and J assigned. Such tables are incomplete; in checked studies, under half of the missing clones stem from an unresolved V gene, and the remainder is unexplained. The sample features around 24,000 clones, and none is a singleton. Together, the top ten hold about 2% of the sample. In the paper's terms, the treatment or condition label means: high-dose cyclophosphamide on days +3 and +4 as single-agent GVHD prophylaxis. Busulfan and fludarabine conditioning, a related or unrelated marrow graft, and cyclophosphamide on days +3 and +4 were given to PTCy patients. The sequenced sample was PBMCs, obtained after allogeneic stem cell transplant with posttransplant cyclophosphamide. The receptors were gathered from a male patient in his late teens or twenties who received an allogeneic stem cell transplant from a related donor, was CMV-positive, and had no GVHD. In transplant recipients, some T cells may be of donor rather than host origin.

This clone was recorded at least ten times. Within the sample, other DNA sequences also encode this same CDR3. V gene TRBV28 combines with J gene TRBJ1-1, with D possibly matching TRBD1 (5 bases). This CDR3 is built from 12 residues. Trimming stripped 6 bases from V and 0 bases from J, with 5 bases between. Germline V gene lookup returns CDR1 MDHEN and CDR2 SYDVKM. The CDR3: CASRQVNTEAFF. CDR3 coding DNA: TGTGCCAGCAGACAGGTGAACACTGAAGCTTTCTTT.

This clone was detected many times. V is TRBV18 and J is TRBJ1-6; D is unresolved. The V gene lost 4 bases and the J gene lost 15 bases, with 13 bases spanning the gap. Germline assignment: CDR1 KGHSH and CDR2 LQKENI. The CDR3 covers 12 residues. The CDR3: CASSLDTGLLHF. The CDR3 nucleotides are TGTGCCAGCTCACTCGACACTGGACTCCTCCACTTT.

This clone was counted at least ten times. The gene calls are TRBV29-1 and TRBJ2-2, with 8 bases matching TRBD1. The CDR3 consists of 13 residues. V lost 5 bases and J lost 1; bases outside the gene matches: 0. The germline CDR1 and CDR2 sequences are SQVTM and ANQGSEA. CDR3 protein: CSVTGGNTGELFF. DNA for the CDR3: TGCAGCGTTACAGGGGGGAACACCGGGGAGCTGTTTTTT.

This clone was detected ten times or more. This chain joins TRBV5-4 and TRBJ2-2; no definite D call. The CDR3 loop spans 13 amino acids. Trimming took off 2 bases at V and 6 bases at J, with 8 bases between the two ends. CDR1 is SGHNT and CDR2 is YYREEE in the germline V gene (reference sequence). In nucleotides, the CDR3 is TGTGCCAGCAGCTTATATGGCTCCGGGGAGCTGTTTTTT. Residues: CASSLYGSGELFF.